The source of this T cell receptor beta chain is a study of technical replicates of blood from several donors. Data came from immunoSEQ multiplex PCR; TCRdb stores just in-frame clones and leaves some out. The table has roughly 80,000 clones, about 91% seen once; the top ten hold 0.25%. Trimming shortened V by 4 bases and J by 5 bases, and 11 bases separated the two germline ends. This CDR3 has 13 residues. Looked up from germline, CDR1 is LNHDA and CDR2 is SQIVND (reference sequence). The V and J genes are TRBV19 and TRBJ2-5; D is uncertain. Specimen: T cells isolated from PBMCs. The sequence derives from a human donor in good health. The CDR3 bases are TGTGCCAGTAGTAGAGGTTCCGCGGAGACCCAGTACTTC. Residues: CASSRGSAETQYF. The full variable domain, rest sourced from reference TRBV19 and TRBJ2-5, is DGGITQSPKYLFRKEGQNVTLSCEQNLNHDAMYWYRQDPGQGLRLIYYSQIVNDFQKGDIAEGYSVSREKKESFPLTVTSAQKNPTAFYLCASSRGSAETQYFGPGTRLLVL.